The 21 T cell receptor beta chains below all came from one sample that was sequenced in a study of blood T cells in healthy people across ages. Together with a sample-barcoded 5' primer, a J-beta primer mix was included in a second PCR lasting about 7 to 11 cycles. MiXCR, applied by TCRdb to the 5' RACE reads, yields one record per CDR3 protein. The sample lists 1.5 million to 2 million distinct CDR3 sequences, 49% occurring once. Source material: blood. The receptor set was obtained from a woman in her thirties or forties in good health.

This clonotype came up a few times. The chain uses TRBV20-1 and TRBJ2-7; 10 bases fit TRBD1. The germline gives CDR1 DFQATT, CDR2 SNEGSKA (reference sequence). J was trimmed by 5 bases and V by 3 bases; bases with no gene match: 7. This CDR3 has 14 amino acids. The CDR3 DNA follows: TGCAGTGCTAGCGCAAGGGACAGGGGCCACGAGCAGTACTTC. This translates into CSASARDRGHEQYF.

CDR3 protein: CASNHVASGGEDTQYF. CDR3 DNA sequence: TGTGCCAGCAACCACGTCGCTAGCGGGGGTGAGGATACGCAGTATTTT. The gene calls are TRBV12-3 or TRBV12-4 and TRBJ2-3; 10 bases fit TRBD2. V lost 7 bases, J lost 6 bases, and 13 bases stayed unmatched. This CDR3 is built from 16 residues.

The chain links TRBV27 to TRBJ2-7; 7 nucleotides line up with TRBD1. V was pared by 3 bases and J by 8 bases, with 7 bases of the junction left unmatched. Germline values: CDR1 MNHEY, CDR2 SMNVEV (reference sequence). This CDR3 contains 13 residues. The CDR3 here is CASSFTGAVKQYF. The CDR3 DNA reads TGTGCCAGCAGTTTCACAGGGGCGGTCAAGCAGTACTTC.

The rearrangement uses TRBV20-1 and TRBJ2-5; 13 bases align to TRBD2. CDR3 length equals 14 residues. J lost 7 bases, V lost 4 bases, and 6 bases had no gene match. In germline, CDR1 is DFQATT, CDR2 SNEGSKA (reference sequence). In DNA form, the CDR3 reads TGCAGTGCTACCCGGACTAGCGGGGGATGGACCCAGTACTTC. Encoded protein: CSATRTSGGWTQYF.

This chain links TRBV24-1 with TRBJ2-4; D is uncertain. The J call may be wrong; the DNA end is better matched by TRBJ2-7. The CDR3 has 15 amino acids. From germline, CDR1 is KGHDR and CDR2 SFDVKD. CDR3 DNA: TGTGCCACCAGTGATGATACTCTAGACGGGTACGAGCAGTACTTC. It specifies CATSDDTLDGYEQYF.

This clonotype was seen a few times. CDR3: CASSLYGTKPKETQYF. CDR3 bases: TGTGCCAGCAGCTTATATGGGACAAAACCCAAAGAGACCCAGTACTTC. J is TRBJ2-5 and V is TRBV11-1; possibly TRBD1 for D (6 bases). The V and J ends lost 2 bases and 3 bases respectively, with 16 bases between them. Per the germline V gene, CDR1 is SGHAT and CDR2 is FQDESV (reference sequence). The length of the CDR3 is 16 residues.

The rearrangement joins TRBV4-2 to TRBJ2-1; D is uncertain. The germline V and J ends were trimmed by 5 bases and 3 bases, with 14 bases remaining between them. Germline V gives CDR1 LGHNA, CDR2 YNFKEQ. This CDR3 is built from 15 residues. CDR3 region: CASSEIAWLYNEQFF. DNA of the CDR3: TGTGCCAGCAGCGAAATAGCATGGCTCTACAATGAGCAGTTCTTC.

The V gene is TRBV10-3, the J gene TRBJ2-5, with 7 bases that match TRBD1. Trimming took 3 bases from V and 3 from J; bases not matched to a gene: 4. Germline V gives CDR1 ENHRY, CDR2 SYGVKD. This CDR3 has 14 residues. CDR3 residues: CAISDTGTEETQYF. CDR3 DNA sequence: TGTGCCATCAGTGATACCGGGACAGAAGAGACCCAGTACTTC.

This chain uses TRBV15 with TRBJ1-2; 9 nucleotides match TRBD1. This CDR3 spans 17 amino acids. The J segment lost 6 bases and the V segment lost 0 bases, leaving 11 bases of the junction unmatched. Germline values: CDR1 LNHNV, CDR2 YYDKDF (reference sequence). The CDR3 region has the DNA TGTGCCACCAGCAGAGATCCGCTCCCACAGGGGGCGGATGGCTACACCTTC. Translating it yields CATSRDPLPQGADGYTF.

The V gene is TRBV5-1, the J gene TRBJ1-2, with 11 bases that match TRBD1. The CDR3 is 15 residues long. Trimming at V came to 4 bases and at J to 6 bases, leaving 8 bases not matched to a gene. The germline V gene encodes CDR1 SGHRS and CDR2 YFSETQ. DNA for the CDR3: TGCGCCAGCAGCGAGGACAGGGGGCGTTCGGATGGCTACACCTTC. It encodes CASSEDRGRSDGYTF.

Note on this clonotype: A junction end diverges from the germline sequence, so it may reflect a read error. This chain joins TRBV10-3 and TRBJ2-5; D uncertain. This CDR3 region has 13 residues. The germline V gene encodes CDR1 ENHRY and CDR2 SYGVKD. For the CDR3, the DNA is TGTGCCATCAGTGAGTCAGGGCGAGAGGCCCAGTACTTC. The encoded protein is CAISESGREAQYF.

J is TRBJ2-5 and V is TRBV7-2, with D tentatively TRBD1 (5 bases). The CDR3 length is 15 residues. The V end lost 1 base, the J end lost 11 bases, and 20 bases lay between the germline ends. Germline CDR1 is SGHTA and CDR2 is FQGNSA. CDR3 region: CASSLGSAGIDEQYF. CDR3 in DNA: TGTGCCAGCAGCTTAGGGTCGGCAGGGATCGATGAGCAGTACTTC.

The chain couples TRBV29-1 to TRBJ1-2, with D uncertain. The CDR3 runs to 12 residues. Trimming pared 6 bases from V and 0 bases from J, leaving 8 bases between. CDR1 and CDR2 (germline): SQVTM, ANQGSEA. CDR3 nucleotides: TGCAGCGTCGGAAAATCTAACTATGGCTACACCTTC. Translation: CSVGKSNYGYTF.

The CDR3 DNA sequence: TGCAGTGCTAGAGATCGGAGAGGGATGGGTGGCTACACCTTC. This sequence encodes CSARDRRGMGGYTF. The chain couples TRBV20-1 to TRBJ1-2; D call uncertain. Germline V gives CDR1 DFQATT, CDR2 SNEGSKA (reference sequence). The CDR3 spans 14 residues. The V gene lost 0 bases and the J gene lost 7 bases, with 15 bases spanning the gap.

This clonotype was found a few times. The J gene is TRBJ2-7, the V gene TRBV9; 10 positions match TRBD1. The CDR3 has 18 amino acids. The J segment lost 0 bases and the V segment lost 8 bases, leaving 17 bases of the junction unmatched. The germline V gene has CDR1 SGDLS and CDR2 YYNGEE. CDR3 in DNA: TGTGCCAGTAGCAGATCGGGGGCAGGGACAGGGGCCTCCTACGAGCAGTACTTC. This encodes CASSRSGAGTGASYEQYF. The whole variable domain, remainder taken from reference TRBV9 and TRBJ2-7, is DSGVTQTPKHLITATGQRVTLRCSPRSGDLSVYWYQQSLDQGLQFLIQYYNGEERAKGNILERFSAQQFPDLHSELNLSSLELGDSALYFCASSRSGAGTGASYEQYFGPGTRLTVT.

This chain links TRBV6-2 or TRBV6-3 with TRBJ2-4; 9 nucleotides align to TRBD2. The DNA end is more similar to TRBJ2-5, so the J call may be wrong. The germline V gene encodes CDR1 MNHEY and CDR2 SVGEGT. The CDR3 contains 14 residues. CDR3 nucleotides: TGTGCCAGCAGGTTCCTAGCGGGGTATGAGACCCAGTACTTC. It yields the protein CASRFLAGYETQYF.

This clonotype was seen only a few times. The CDR3 nucleotides are TGTGCCAGCAGCCCGGACAGGGAATTTACCGAGCAGTACTTC. It specifies CASSPDREFTEQYF. V usage is TRBV11-1 and J usage is TRBJ2-7, with 8 bases lining up with TRBD1. The CDR3 has 14 amino acids. The V gene end was trimmed by 5 bases and the J gene end by 6 bases; junction bases not matched to a gene: 9. Germline V gene lookup returns CDR1 SGHAT and CDR2 FQDESV (reference sequence).

The CDR3, as DNA: TGTGCCAGCAGCCAAGATTTGTTGCACGAGCAGTACTTC. This sequence encodes CASSQDLLHEQYF. The gene calls are TRBV3-1 and TRBJ2-7; D not resolved. V lost 0 bases and J 5 bases, leaving 8 bases between the germline ends. Per germline, CDR1 LGHDT and CDR2 YNNKEL (reference sequence). The CDR3 has 13 residues.

The CDR3 is CASSLQTVEGGYTF. In DNA, the CDR3 is TGTGCCAGCAGCTTACAGACAGTTGAAGGTGGCTACACCTTC. J is TRBJ1-2 and V is TRBV7-9; TRBD1 might be the D (5 bases). Germline CDR1 is SEHNR and CDR2 is FQNEAQ (reference sequence). This CDR3 has 14 amino acids. V was pared by 2 bases and J by 7 bases, with 14 bases between. Combining the CDR3 with reference TRBV7-9 and TRBJ1-2 gives the whole variable domain DTGVSQNPRHKITKRGQNVTFRCDPISEHNRLYWYRQTLGQGPEFLTYFQNEAQLEKSRLLSDRFSAERPKGSFSTLEIQRTEQGDSAMYLCASSLQTVEGGYTFGSGTRLTVV.

CDR3 in DNA: TGTGCCAGCAGCTTTTCGCAGGGGTACACTGAAGCTTTCTTT. Protein product: CASSFSQGYTEAFF. The chain has TRBV7-9 and TRBJ1-1, with D possibly being TRBD1 (6 bases). Germline-derived CDR1 and CDR2 are SEHNR and FQNEAQ (reference sequence). Trimming pared 3 bases from V and 3 bases from J, leaving 11 bases between. The CDR3 contains 14 residues.

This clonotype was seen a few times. CDR3 DNA: TGTGCCAGCAGCACCAGCGCGGGATCAGAGACCCAGTACTTC. This codes for CASSTSAGSETQYF. V and J are TRBV6-6 and TRBJ2-5; D may be TRBD2 (6 bases). With 6 bases removed from V and 4 bases from J, the gap between germline ends came to 15 bases. The CDR3 contains 14 residues. CDR1 MNHNY and CDR2 SVGAGI come from the germline V gene (reference sequence).